Listed here are 30 T cell receptor beta chains from one sample, sequenced in a study of siplizumab effects on memory and regulatory T cells. Libraries were prepared by immunoSEQ multiplex PCR; TCRdb keeps only in-frame clonotypes and omits some of them. The sample shows approximately 100,000 clones, about 91% of them seen only once. Sequencing was done on a sample of Tregs sorted from blood. The receptor set was obtained from a human donor in good health.

The gene calls are TRBV5-6 and TRBJ1-2; D gene uncertain. Germline lookup yields CDR1 SGHDT and CDR2 YYEEEE. This CDR3 region has 13 residues. V shed 0 bases and J shed 4 bases, with 7 bases lying between them. CDR3 nucleotides: TGTGCCAGCAGCTTGGCGGGAGGCTATGGCTACACCTTC. This sequence encodes CASSLAGGYGYTF.

This rearrangement joins TRBV7-2 to TRBJ1-2; D may be TRBD1 (5 bases). The germline V gene encodes CDR1 SGHTA and CDR2 FQGNSA. Trimming took 3 bases from V and 8 from J, leaving 13 bases between them. This CDR3 spans 13 amino acids. Written as DNA, the CDR3 is TGTGCCAGCAGCTTTACCGCAGGGCGCGGCTACACCTTC. Translated, it gives CASSFTAGRGYTF.

This chain links TRBV10-3 with TRBJ2-7; TRBD2 agrees at 11 bases. Germline CDR1 is ENHRY and CDR2 is SYGVKD. V gave up 8 bases and J gave up 1 base; unmatched junction bases: 16. This CDR3 contains 18 residues. The DNA for the CDR3 is TGTGCCATCTCTCAATCTGGACTAGCGGGTTTGTTATCCTACGAGCAGTACTTC. Translating it yields CAISQSGLAGLLSYEQYF.

A remark on this clone: Germline and junction disagree at one end, which may indicate a read error. V is TRBV7-7 and J is TRBJ2-1; 11 bases match TRBD2. The germline V gene encodes CDR1 SSHAT and CDR2 FNYEAQ (reference sequence). This CDR3 region has 13 residues. The CDR3 region is CASSLAGGDEQFF. The CDR3 region has the DNA TGTGCTAGCAGCTTAGCGGGAGGGGATGAGCAGTTCTTC.

The chain uses TRBV7-2 and TRBJ2-3; TRBD2 matches at 12 bases. The ends lost 1 base at V and 1 base at J; junction bases unmatched: 3. The CDR3 runs to 17 residues. The germline V gene has CDR1 SGHTA and CDR2 FQGNSA. The CDR3 sequence: CASSLDRLAGGTDTQYF. Written as DNA, the CDR3 is TGTGCCAGCAGCTTAGACCGACTAGCGGGAGGCACAGATACGCAGTATTTT.

The chain joins TRBV6-6 to TRBJ1-1; D is uncertain. This CDR3 has 12 amino acids. The V end was cut by 10 bases, the J end by 6 bases, with 15 bases between. The germline V gene encodes CDR1 MNHNY and CDR2 SVGAGI (reference sequence). CDR3 amino acids: CATSRVNPEAFF. Written as DNA, the CDR3 is TGTGCCACAAGTCGGGTAAACCCTGAAGCTTTCTTT.

This clone occurred a few times. V and J are TRBV19 and TRBJ2-7; D is perhaps TRBD2 (6 bases). CDR1 and CDR2 (germline): LNHDA, SQIVND (reference sequence). Trimming left V 4 bases short and J 6 bases short, with 19 bases between. The CDR3 is 15 amino acids. CDR3 amino acids: CASSSRREKLREQYF. DNA for the CDR3: TGTGCCAGTAGTAGCCGGAGGGAGAAGCTTCGCGAGCAGTACTTC.

V usage is TRBV14 and J usage is TRBJ1-5, with unresolved D. V gave up 1 base and J gave up 4 bases, with 11 bases separating them. The CDR3 totals 15 residues. The germline CDR1 and CDR2 sequences are SGHDN and FVKESK. The CDR3 region has the DNA TGTGCCAGCAGCCAAGTAAGCAGGATGAATCAGCCCCAGCATTTT. This gives the protein CASSQVSRMNQPQHF.

With regard to this clone: The junction differs from germline at one of its ends, possibly a read error. J is TRBJ1-5 and V is TRBV27, with TRBD1 matching over 7 bases. Per the germline V gene, CDR1 is MNHEY and CDR2 is SMNVEV (reference sequence). The CDR3 covers 15 residues. CDR3 in DNA: TGTGCCAGCAGTCTATCGGGACAGTACAATCAGCCCCAGCATTTT. It yields the protein CASSLSGQYNQPQHF.

As for this clone: Additional DNA sequences in this sample encode the identical CDR3. J is TRBJ1-3 and V is TRBV19, with D possibly TRBD1 on 5 matching bases. Germline lookup yields CDR1 LNHDA and CDR2 SQIVND (reference sequence). The CDR3 loop spans 14 amino acids. V lost 3 bases and J 1 base, leaving 7 bases between the germline ends. CDR3: CASSISGSGNTIYF. CDR3 sequence (DNA): TGTGCCAGTAGTATTTCAGGGTCTGGAAACACCATATATTTT.

This clone was seen a handful of times. V and J are TRBV18 and TRBJ2-5, with D tentatively TRBD2 (6 bases). The germline CDR1 and CDR2 sequences are KGHSH and LQKENI. The CDR3 loop spans 17 amino acids. V gave up 4 bases and J gave up 2 bases, with 20 bases separating them. The CDR3 DNA reads TGTGCCAGCTCACTCGGAGGGCCCCCACTGGGGCAAGAGACCCAGTACTTC. Protein product: CASSLGGPPLGQETQYF. Variable domain in full (rest from reference TRBV18 and TRBJ2-5): NAGVMQNPRHLVRRRGQEARLRCSPMKGHSHVYWYRQLPEEGLKFMVYLQKENIIDESGMPKERFSAEFPKEGPSILRIQQVVRGDSAAYFCASSLGGPPLGQETQYFGPGTRLLVL.

V usage is TRBV5-8 and J usage is TRBJ2-3, with 9 bases aligning to TRBD2. The V segment lost 1 base and the J segment 0 bases; nucleotides outside the gene matches: 9. The CDR3 has 18 amino acids. CDR1 is SGHTS and CDR2 is YDEGEE in the germline V gene. CDR3 loop: CASSLLFGLASSTDTQYF. The CDR3 DNA follows: TGTGCCAGCAGCTTGTTATTTGGACTAGCGTCTAGCACAGATACGCAGTATTTT.

The J gene is TRBJ2-3, the V gene TRBV4-1; perhaps TRBD1 as D (5 bases). This CDR3 contains 15 residues. Trimming removed 2 bases at V and 4 bases at J, with 13 bases between. From germline, CDR1 is MGHRA and CDR2 YSYEKL. CDR3 nucleotide sequence: TGCGCCAGCAGCCAATGGGGCACTACATCAGATACGCAGTATTTT. Translation: CASSQWGTTSDTQYF.

The V call is TRBV5-1, the J call TRBJ2-3, with TRBD1 identical over 8 bases. V trimming: 4 bases; J trimming: 4 bases; junction bases outside the gene matches: 8. Germline lookup yields CDR1 SGHRS and CDR2 YFSETQ. The CDR3 has 15 amino acids. The CDR3 DNA sequence: TGCGCCAGCAGCGACGGGGACAGGAGCCCAGATACGCAGTATTTT. Its protein is CASSDGDRSPDTQYF.

The chain joins TRBV5-1 to TRBJ2-7; possibly TRBD1 or TRBD2 for D (6 bases each). The CDR3 spans 13 residues. Germline lookup yields CDR1 SGHRS and CDR2 YFSETQ. Trimming took off 4 bases at V and 5 bases at J, with 13 bases between the two ends. In DNA, the CDR3 is TGCGCCAGCAGCCGAGGGGGAGGAAACGAGCAGTACTTC. Translating gives CASSRGGGNEQYF. Filled out from reference TRBV5-1 and TRBJ2-7, the complete variable domain reads KAGVTQTPRYLIKTRGQQVTLSCSPISGHRSVSWYQQTPGQGLQFLFEYFSETQRNKGNFPGRFSGRQFSNSRSEMNVSTLELGDSALYLCASSRGGGNEQYFGPGTRLTVT.

This sequence joins TRBV18 and TRBJ2-7; 10 bases match TRBD1. The CDR3 runs 14 residues. V was clipped by 3 bases and J by 4 bases; unmatched bases: 3. Germline CDR1 reads KGHSH; CDR2 reads LQKENI. CDR3 residues: CASSPGTGVYEQYF. The CDR3 DNA reads TGTGCCAGCTCACCGGGGACAGGGGTGTACGAGCAGTACTTC. The full variable domain, in which reference TRBV18 and TRBJ2-7 provide the parts outside the CDR3, is NAGVMQNPRHLVRRRGQEARLRCSPMKGHSHVYWYRQLPEEGLKFMVYLQKENIIDESGMPKERFSAEFPKEGPSILRIQQVVRGDSAAYFCASSPGTGVYEQYFGPGTRLTVT.

The J gene is TRBJ2-5, the V gene TRBV11-2; 11 positions match TRBD2. CDR1 SGHAT and CDR2 FQNNGV come from the germline V gene. The CDR3 runs 16 residues. V shed 7 bases, J shed 6 bases, and the junction held 13 bases outside the gene matches. The CDR3 loop reads CASTPGASGRRKTQYF. CDR3 nucleotides: TGTGCCAGCACCCCGGGAGCTAGCGGGAGGAGGAAGACCCAGTACTTC.

The chain recombines TRBV11-1 with TRBJ2-7; D not resolved. The CDR3 sequence is 14 residues long. Germline V lookup: CDR1 SGHAT, CDR2 FQDESV (reference sequence). V gave up 7 bases and J gave up 1 base, with 14 bases separating them. CDR3: CASTYSPVSYEQYF. The CDR3, as DNA: TGTGCCAGCACCTACTCTCCCGTATCCTACGAGCAGTACTTC. The full variable domain, with the rest looked up from reference TRBV11-1 and TRBJ2-7, is EAEVAQSPRYKITEKSQAVAFWCDPISGHATLYWYRQILGQGPELLVQFQDESVVDDSQLPKDRFSAERLKGVDSTLKIQPAELGDSAMYLCASTYSPVSYEQYFGPGTRLTVT.

V is TRBV9 and J is TRBJ2-7; weak D call: TRBD2 (6 bases). From germline, CDR1 is SGDLS and CDR2 YYNGEE. V lost 0 bases and J 2 bases, leaving 12 bases between the germline ends. CDR3 length equals 15 residues. The CDR3 reads CASSVAASATYEQYF. For the CDR3, the DNA is TGTGCCAGCAGCGTAGCGGCTAGCGCTACCTACGAGCAGTACTTC.

This clone was detected many times. V gene TRBV19 combines with J gene TRBJ1-5, with D tentatively TRBD1 (5 bases). Looked up from germline, CDR1 is LNHDA and CDR2 is SQIVND (reference sequence). Between the trimmed V and J ends, which lost 5 bases and 9 bases, there was a span of 14 bases. The CDR3 totals 13 residues. For the CDR3, the DNA is TGTGCCAGTAGTCCCCGGGACTTTCTGCCCCAGCATTTT. Translated: CASSPRDFLPQHF.

This chain uses TRBV4-1 with TRBJ2-5; 13 bases agree with TRBD2. V gave up 4 bases and J gave up 1 base; unmatched junction bases: 18. CDR1 is MGHRA, CDR2 YSYEKL, per germline. The CDR3 contains 21 residues. CDR3 loop: CASSLRYDPGLAGNRQETQYF. The CDR3 coding sequence is TGCGCCAGCAGCCTTCGTTATGACCCGGGACTAGCGGGAAATCGCCAAGAGACCCAGTACTTC.

The table lists this clone with a count of one. This chain joins TRBV15 and TRBJ2-3; the match to TRBD2 covers 7 bases. Germline V gives CDR1 LNHNV, CDR2 YYDKDF (reference sequence). CDR3 size: 13 residues. V dropped 5 bases and J dropped 8; count of bases not matched to a gene: 7. CDR3 sequence: CATSWEGVATQYF. The DNA for the CDR3 is TGTGCCACCAGCTGGGAGGGAGTGGCTACGCAGTATTTT.

In nucleotides, the CDR3 is TGTGCCAGCTCACCAGGGCGGGATGAAAAACTGTTTTTT. Translated, it gives CASSPGRDEKLFF. The J gene is TRBJ1-4, the V gene TRBV18; no firm D call. The CDR3 contains 13 residues. V was pared by 2 bases and J by 6 bases, with 7 bases between. Germline V gives CDR1 KGHSH, CDR2 LQKENI.

This chain uses TRBV7-3 with TRBJ2-7; 7 bases agree with TRBD2. Per the germline V gene, CDR1 is SGHTA and CDR2 is FQGTGA. J gave up 3 bases and V 1 base, and 6 bases lay outside the gene matches. This CDR3 is 15 amino acids long. CDR3 coding DNA: TGTGCCAGCAGCTTAAGAGGGCTAGCGGTCTACGAGCAGTACTTC. Translating it yields CASSLRGLAVYEQYF.

The V gene is TRBV29-1, the J gene TRBJ2-3; D gene ambiguous. Germline V lookup: CDR1 SQVTM, CDR2 ANQGSEA. The CDR3 spans 15 residues. The V and J ends lost 1 base and 6 bases respectively, with 17 bases between them. CDR3: CSVEAGLVSFDTQYF. The CDR3 bases are TGCAGCGTTGAAGCTGGGCTAGTTAGTTTCGATACGCAGTATTTT.

V is TRBV4-2 and J is TRBJ2-7; the D gene is possibly TRBD1 (5 bases). Trimming stripped 0 bases from V and 2 bases from J, with 20 bases between. Looked up from germline, CDR1 is LGHNA and CDR2 is YNFKEQ. The CDR3 is 18 residues long. As DNA, the CDR3 is TGTGCCAGCAGCCAAGACTCCTTAGTGCAGGGAAGGGCCTACGAGCAGTACTTC. Its protein is CASSQDSLVQGRAYEQYF.

Only one count was recorded for this clone. The chain has TRBV20-1 and TRBJ2-7; 9 bases match TRBD2. The CDR3 is made up of 11 amino acids. Germline assignment: CDR1 DFQATT and CDR2 SNEGSKA (reference sequence). The V and J ends lost 2 bases and 12 bases, in that order; junction bases with no gene match: 5. The CDR3 bases are TGCAGTGCTAGATATGCGGGAGGGCTGTACTTC. Translating gives CSARYAGGLYF.

This rearrangement joins TRBV2 to TRBJ2-7; the D is unclear. The germline gives CDR1 SNHLY, CDR2 FYNNEI. This CDR3 region has 13 residues. V lost 10 bases, J lost 7 bases, and 20 bases lay in between. The CDR3 bases are TGTGCCACCAAGCAAGGTATACCCTGGGAGCAGTACTTC. Protein sequence: CATKQGIPWEQYF.

This chain uses TRBV30 with TRBJ1-2; unclear D gene. Trimming took off 3 bases at V and 1 base at J, with 9 bases between the two ends. The germline gives CDR1 GTSNPN, CDR2 SVGIG (reference sequence). The CDR3 sequence is 13 residues long. CDR3 sequence (DNA): TGTGCCTGGAGCGAACAGATTAACTATGGCTACACCTTC. It translates to CAWSEQINYGYTF.

CDR3 residues: CASSPRVLAGGTDTQYF. DNA for the CDR3: TGTGCCAGCTCACCCCGTGTTCTAGCGGGAGGGACAGATACGCAGTATTTT. The chain links TRBV18 to TRBJ2-3, with TRBD2 identical over 12 bases. Germline CDR1 and CDR2: KGHSH and LQKENI. J gave up 3 bases and V 3 bases, and 7 bases lay outside the gene matches. CDR3 length equals 17 residues.